The 11 T cell receptor beta chains in this list originate from one sample, sequenced in a study of graft-versus-host responses after intestinal transplantation. Their antigens remain unidentified. TCRdb's table, derived via immunoSEQ multiplex PCR, lists solely in-frame clones and lacks some. Here the sample spans tens of thousands of clones, 91% being singletons. The sequencing used unstimulated CD4+ T cells sorted from spleen or lymph node cells, collected before intestinal transplant. The receptors come from a human donor who received an intestinal transplant.

This chain links TRBV19 with TRBJ2-3; the D is unclear. The CDR3 extends over 15 amino acids. Germline V gene sequence: CDR1 LNHDA, CDR2 SQIVND (reference sequence). Trimming pared 3 bases from V and 0 bases from J, leaving 10 bases between. In DNA, the CDR3 is TGTGCCAGTAGTATGTTTGGCGGAAGCACAGATACGCAGTATTTT. Translation: CASSMFGGSTDTQYF.

This rearrangement joins TRBV6-6 to TRBJ1-5, with D possibly TRBD1 on 6 matching bases. Between the trimmed V and J ends, which lost 6 bases and 1 base, there was a span of 16 bases. This CDR3 is 16 amino acids long. Germline loops: CDR1 MNHNY, CDR2 SVGAGI (reference sequence). As DNA, the CDR3 is TGTGCCAGCAGAAGCTCGGGGGGGGCCAGCAATCAGCCCCAGCATTTT. It specifies CASRSSGGASNQPQHF.

The gene calls are TRBV27 and TRBJ2-1; 7 bases align to TRBD1. The germline gives CDR1 MNHEY, CDR2 SMNVEV (reference sequence). The trim removed 7 bases at V and 3 bases at J, leaving 12 bases unmatched. CDR3 length equals 16 residues. The CDR3 sequence: CASTTVGAGGYNEQFF. The CDR3 DNA reads as TGTGCCAGCACAACGGTGGGGGCAGGGGGCTACAATGAGCAGTTCTTC.

The rearrangement joins TRBV6-5 to TRBJ2-3; perhaps TRBD1 as D (5 bases). The CDR3 is made up of 15 amino acids. V was cut by 5 bases and J by 3 bases, with 15 bases left in between. Germline CDR1 is MNHEY and CDR2 is SVGAGI. The CDR3 is CASSRTITPTDTQYF. CDR3 DNA: TGTGCCAGCAGTAGGACAATCACACCGACAGATACGCAGTATTTT.

V usage is TRBV9 and J usage is TRBJ1-2, with 9 bases that match TRBD1. Losses at the gene ends were 3 bases for V and 8 bases for J; bases not matched to a gene: 2. CDR1 and CDR2 from the germline V gene are SGDLS and YYNGEE. CDR3 size: 12 residues. CDR3 nucleotides: TGTGCCAGCAGCGACAGGGGGCACGGCTACACCTTC. Residues: CASSDRGHGYTF.

The chain uses TRBV5-1 and TRBJ1-1, with no clear D. The V and J ends lost 0 bases and 4 bases respectively, with 10 bases between them. This CDR3 region has 14 residues. The germline V gene has CDR1 SGHRS and CDR2 YFSETQ. CDR3 region: CASSLDRHSTEAFF. Here the CDR3 DNA reads TGCGCCAGCAGCTTGGACCGACACTCCACTGAAGCTTTCTTT.

This sequence joins TRBV18 and TRBJ1-6; TRBD1 matches at 9 bases. J lost 6 bases, V lost 3 bases, and 12 bases had no gene match. The CDR3 loop spans 18 amino acids. Germline lookup yields CDR1 KGHSH and CDR2 LQKENI. CDR3 protein: CASSPQGGQGLLNSPLHF. The DNA of the CDR3 is TGTGCCAGCTCACCCCAAGGGGGACAGGGCCTTCTTAATTCACCCCTCCACTTT.

The chain links TRBV7-2 to TRBJ2-2; the D gene is possibly TRBD1 (5 bases). CDR1 and CDR2 (germline): SGHTA, FQGNSA. The length of the CDR3 is 14 residues. Trimming took off 5 bases at V and 5 bases at J, with 12 bases between the two ends. CDR3 in amino acids: CASSPFRTTGELFF. The CDR3 DNA reads TGTGCCAGCAGCCCCTTCAGGACAACCGGGGAGCTGTTTTTT.

The rearrangement uses TRBV30 and TRBJ2-7; a possible D gene is TRBD2 (5 bases). Germline CDR1 is GTSNPN and CDR2 is SVGIG (reference sequence). CDR3 length: 14 amino acids. Trimming removed 2 bases from V and 0 bases from J, with 11 bases in between. The CDR3 sequence: CAWSRERSSYEQYF. DNA of the CDR3: TGTGCCTGGAGTAGGGAGAGGAGCTCCTACGAGCAGTACTTC. The full variable domain, in which reference TRBV30 and TRBJ2-7 provide the parts outside the CDR3, is SQTIHQWPATLVQPVGSPLSLECTVEGTSNPNLYWYRQAAGRGLQLLFYSVGIGQISSEVPQNLSASRPQDRQFILSSKKLLLSDSGFYLCAWSRERSSYEQYFGPGTRLTVT.

CDR3 DNA: TGTGCCTGGAATCAAGGGACAGCCCGAACTAATGAAAAACTGTTTTTT. Translating it yields CAWNQGTARTNEKLFF. The J gene is TRBJ1-4, the V gene TRBV30, with 7 positions matching TRBD1. Trimming cost V 4 bases and J 1 base; bases outside gene matches: 9. This CDR3 contains 16 residues. CDR1 and CDR2 from the germline V gene are GTSNPN and SVGIG (reference sequence).

The V gene is TRBV7-8, the J gene TRBJ2-5, with 12 bases lining up with TRBD2. The CDR3 is made up of 16 amino acids. Germline CDR1 SGHVS, CDR2 FQNEAQ. Losses at the gene ends were 3 bases for V and 4 bases for J; bases not matched to a gene: 6. As DNA, the CDR3 is TGTGCCAGCAGCTTTTTTCTAGCGGGGGGGCTAGAGACCCAGTACTTC. Translation: CASSFFLAGGLETQYF. The entire variable domain, with the rest obtained from reference TRBV7-8 and TRBJ2-5, is as follows: GAGVSQSPRYKVAKRGQDVALRCDPISGHVSLFWYQQALGQGPEFLTYFQNEAQLDKSGLPSDRFFAERPEGSVSTLKIQRTQQEDSAVYLCASSFFLAGGLETQYFGPGTRLLVL.